A single sample is the source of the 18 T cell receptor beta chains below, sequenced in a study of CD8 T cells in ankylosing spondylitis. TCRdb used MiXCR to reprocess the 5' RACE reads, holding one entry per CDR3 protein. Of 250,000 to 300,000 distinct CDR3 sequences in the sample, roughly 20% are singletons; the top ten hold 7.8%. Sequenced sample: blood, either unsorted or a sorted T cell fraction (not recorded which). The receptors come from a male donor with ankylosing spondylitis or in good health (not recorded which).

This clonotype came up many times. The genes are TRBV5-1 and TRBJ2-3, with D possibly matching TRBD2 (6 bases). The CDR3 sequence is 15 residues long. Trimming left V 0 bases short and J 0 bases short, with 8 bases between. Germline V CDR1 and CDR2: SGHRS, YFSETQ. The chain's CDR3 is CASSLDGTSTDTQYF. The CDR3 DNA reads TGCGCCAGCAGCTTGGATGGGACTAGCACAGATACGCAGTATTTT.

Worth noting for this clonotype: Since the CDR3 does not end with the conserved phenylalanine or tryptophan, this likely comes from a read error. The limits of the CDR3 on the DNA are not certain, so only TCRdb's listed CDR3 is given. The chain links TRBV24-1 to TRBJ2-7; whether TRBD1, the table's D call, matches the DNA was not checked. Counting both end residues, the CDR3 totals 12 amino acids. From germline, CDR1 is KGHDR and CDR2 SFDVKD. CDR3: CATSDLQADRAG.

This chain joins TRBV5-1 and TRBJ2-1, with D possibly being TRBD1 (5 bases). Germline CDR1 reads SGHRS; CDR2 reads YFSETQ. The length of the CDR3 is 15 residues. V was trimmed by 0 bases and J by 9 bases, leaving 16 bases between them. CDR3 DNA: TGCGCCAGCAGCTTGGATGTCGGCGGAAGGGGTGAGCAGTTCTTC. Amino acid sequence: CASSLDVGGRGEQFF.

This clonotype was observed a handful of times. The CDR3 DNA reads TGTGCCAGCAGACAGGGAAGGTCGACTGAAGCTTTCTTT. This codes for CASRQGRSTEAFF. The rearrangement uses TRBV14 and TRBJ1-1; D may be TRBD1 (6 bases). Germline CDR1 is SGHDN and CDR2 is FVKESK. Trimming left V 6 bases short and J 5 bases short, with 13 bases between. The CDR3 has 13 amino acids.

The V gene is TRBV27, the J gene TRBJ2-6, with TRBD2 as a possible D gene (6 bases). This CDR3 is built from 15 residues. V lost 10 bases and J 0 bases, leaving 13 bases between the germline ends. In germline, CDR1 is MNHEY, CDR2 SMNVEV (reference sequence). The CDR3 loop reads CATAGGYSGANVLTF. As DNA, the CDR3 is TGTGCCACCGCCGGGGGTTACTCTGGGGCCAACGTCCTGACTTTC.

This clonotype was picked up a small number of times. In DNA form, the CDR3 reads TGCGCCAGCAGCTTTCTAGGGGGGTTGGGAGATGCCTCCACAGATACGCAGTATTTT. Amino acids: CASSFLGGLGDASTDTQYF. The rearrangement joins TRBV5-1 to TRBJ2-3; D tentatively fits TRBD1 or TRBD2 (6 bases each). CDR1 and CDR2 (germline): SGHRS, YFSETQ. The CDR3 covers 19 residues. Trimming cost V 2 bases and J 2 bases, with 24 bases left between them.

The chain employs TRBV20-1 and TRBJ2-3, with 9 bases lining up with TRBD2. The CDR3 is 16 residues long. Trimming took 0 bases from V and 2 from J; bases not matched to a gene: 6. Germline V gene sequence: CDR1 DFQATT, CDR2 SNEGSKA (reference sequence). The CDR3 sequence: CSARDPSGGYTDTQYF. For the CDR3, the DNA is TGCAGTGCTAGAGATCCGAGCGGGGGGTACACAGATACGCAGTATTTT.

This clonotype was found many times. This chain links TRBV20-1 with TRBJ2-1; D unclear. The CDR3 spans 13 residues. Trimming removed 6 bases at V and 7 bases at J, with 16 bases between. The V gene's germline CDR1 is DFQATT and CDR2 SNEGSKA (reference sequence). In DNA form, the CDR3 reads TGCAGTGCCCCCATTGGAGTGACAAATGAGCAGTTCTTC. Protein: CSAPIGVTNEQFF.

The J gene is TRBJ2-1, the V gene TRBV2; 9 bases map to TRBD1. Germline loops: CDR1 SNHLY, CDR2 FYNNEI. Trimming removed 6 bases from V and 2 bases from J; junction bases left unmatched: 8. There are 16 residues in the CDR3. The CDR3 coding sequence is TGTGCCAGCAGGGGAAGGGACAGGGTAACCTACAATGAGCAGTTCTTC. Its protein is CASRGRDRVTYNEQFF.

V is TRBV20-1 and J is TRBJ2-1; 13 bases align to TRBD2. CDR1 DFQATT and CDR2 SNEGSKA come from the germline V gene (reference sequence). The CDR3 length is 15 residues. J gave up 8 bases and V 6 bases, and 10 bases lay outside the gene matches. The chain's CDR3 is CSANQLAGGPHEQFF. The CDR3 DNA follows: TGCAGTGCCAACCAACTAGCGGGGGGGCCCCATGAGCAGTTCTTC.

The chain uses TRBV20-1 and TRBJ2-1, with D perhaps assigned TRBD1 or TRBD2 (5 bases each). The CDR3 is 15 residues long. CDR1 is DFQATT, CDR2 SNEGSKA, per germline (reference sequence). In nucleotides, the CDR3 is TGCAGCAAACACCAAACCGGGACGACTAACAATGAGCAGTTCTTC. Amino acid sequence: CSKHQTGTTNNEQFF.

The rearrangement links TRBV11-2 to TRBJ2-5, with 16 nucleotides matching TRBD2. This CDR3 has 21 residues. The germline gives CDR1 SGHAT, CDR2 FQNNGV. The trim removed 0 bases at V and 2 bases at J, leaving 12 bases unmatched. The CDR3 sequence: CASSLELPGTSGRVGQETQYF. Written as DNA, the CDR3 is TGTGCCAGCAGCTTAGAGCTTCCCGGGACTAGCGGGAGGGTGGGGCAAGAGACCCAGTACTTC.

This sequence joins TRBV27 and TRBJ2-5, with TRBD2 matching over 8 bases. Germline-derived CDR1 and CDR2 are MNHEY and SMNVEV (reference sequence). There are 22 residues in the CDR3. V was pared by 1 base and J by 3 bases, with 25 bases of the junction left unmatched. The CDR3 DNA reads as TGTGCCAGCAGTTTATTTTTCTTAGCGGGATGGAGTGAGGATACGCGCGAAGAGACCCAGTACTTC. The encoded protein is CASSLFFLAGWSEDTREETQYF.

This clonotype showed up many times. The chain employs TRBV5-1 and TRBJ1-5; D is unresolved. The ends were cut back, 0 bases at V and 5 bases at J, with 6 bases in the middle. CDR1 is SGHRS, CDR2 YFSETQ, per germline. The CDR3 spans 13 residues. The CDR3 spells CASSLGRDQPQHF. The CDR3 DNA follows: TGCGCCAGCAGCTTGGGGCGGGATCAGCCCCAGCATTTT.

This clonotype was recorded a few times. This chain connects TRBV12-3 or TRBV12-4 to TRBJ1-5; tentative D call: TRBD1 (5 bases). The CDR3 extends over 16 amino acids. Trimming stripped 5 bases from V and 7 bases from J, with 21 bases between. CDR3 sequence reads: CASSPHGTIDRQPQHF. The CDR3 region has the DNA TGTGCCAGCAGTCCGCACGGGACGATTGACAGACAGCCCCAGCATTTT.

This clonotype has a handful of counts. The V and J genes are TRBV29-1 and TRBJ2-4; 10 nucleotides align to TRBD1. Germline values: CDR1 SQVTM, CDR2 ANQGSEA. The CDR3 consists of 15 residues. The J segment lost 7 bases and the V segment lost 3 bases, leaving 9 bases of the junction unmatched. The CDR3 region is CSVEHNDRGRNIQYF. CDR3 coding DNA: TGCAGCGTTGAGCATAACGACAGGGGGCGTAACATTCAGTACTTC.

There are a few counts of this clonotype. J is TRBJ1-1 and V is TRBV5-1, with TRBD1 as a possible D gene (6 bases). The CDR3 length is 15 residues. V lost 1 base, J lost 4 bases, and 14 bases lay in between. Per the germline V gene, CDR1 is SGHRS and CDR2 is YFSETQ. CDR3 nucleotide sequence: TGCGCCAGCAGCTTGTATAGGGGGGGGGTCACTGAAGCTTTCTTT. As protein: CASSLYRGGVTEAFF.

The chain couples TRBV6-2 or TRBV6-3 to TRBJ1-2, with 8 bases fitting TRBD1. Trimming at V came to 2 bases and at J to 2 bases, leaving 19 bases not matched to a gene. The CDR3 is made up of 20 amino acids. The germline gives CDR1 MNHEY, CDR2 SVGEGT. CDR3 DNA sequence: TGTGCCAGCAGTTACGGTCTATTCGGCAGGGGGCGAATCGGGAACTATGGCTACACCTTC. Translated, it gives CASSYGLFGRGRIGNYGYTF.